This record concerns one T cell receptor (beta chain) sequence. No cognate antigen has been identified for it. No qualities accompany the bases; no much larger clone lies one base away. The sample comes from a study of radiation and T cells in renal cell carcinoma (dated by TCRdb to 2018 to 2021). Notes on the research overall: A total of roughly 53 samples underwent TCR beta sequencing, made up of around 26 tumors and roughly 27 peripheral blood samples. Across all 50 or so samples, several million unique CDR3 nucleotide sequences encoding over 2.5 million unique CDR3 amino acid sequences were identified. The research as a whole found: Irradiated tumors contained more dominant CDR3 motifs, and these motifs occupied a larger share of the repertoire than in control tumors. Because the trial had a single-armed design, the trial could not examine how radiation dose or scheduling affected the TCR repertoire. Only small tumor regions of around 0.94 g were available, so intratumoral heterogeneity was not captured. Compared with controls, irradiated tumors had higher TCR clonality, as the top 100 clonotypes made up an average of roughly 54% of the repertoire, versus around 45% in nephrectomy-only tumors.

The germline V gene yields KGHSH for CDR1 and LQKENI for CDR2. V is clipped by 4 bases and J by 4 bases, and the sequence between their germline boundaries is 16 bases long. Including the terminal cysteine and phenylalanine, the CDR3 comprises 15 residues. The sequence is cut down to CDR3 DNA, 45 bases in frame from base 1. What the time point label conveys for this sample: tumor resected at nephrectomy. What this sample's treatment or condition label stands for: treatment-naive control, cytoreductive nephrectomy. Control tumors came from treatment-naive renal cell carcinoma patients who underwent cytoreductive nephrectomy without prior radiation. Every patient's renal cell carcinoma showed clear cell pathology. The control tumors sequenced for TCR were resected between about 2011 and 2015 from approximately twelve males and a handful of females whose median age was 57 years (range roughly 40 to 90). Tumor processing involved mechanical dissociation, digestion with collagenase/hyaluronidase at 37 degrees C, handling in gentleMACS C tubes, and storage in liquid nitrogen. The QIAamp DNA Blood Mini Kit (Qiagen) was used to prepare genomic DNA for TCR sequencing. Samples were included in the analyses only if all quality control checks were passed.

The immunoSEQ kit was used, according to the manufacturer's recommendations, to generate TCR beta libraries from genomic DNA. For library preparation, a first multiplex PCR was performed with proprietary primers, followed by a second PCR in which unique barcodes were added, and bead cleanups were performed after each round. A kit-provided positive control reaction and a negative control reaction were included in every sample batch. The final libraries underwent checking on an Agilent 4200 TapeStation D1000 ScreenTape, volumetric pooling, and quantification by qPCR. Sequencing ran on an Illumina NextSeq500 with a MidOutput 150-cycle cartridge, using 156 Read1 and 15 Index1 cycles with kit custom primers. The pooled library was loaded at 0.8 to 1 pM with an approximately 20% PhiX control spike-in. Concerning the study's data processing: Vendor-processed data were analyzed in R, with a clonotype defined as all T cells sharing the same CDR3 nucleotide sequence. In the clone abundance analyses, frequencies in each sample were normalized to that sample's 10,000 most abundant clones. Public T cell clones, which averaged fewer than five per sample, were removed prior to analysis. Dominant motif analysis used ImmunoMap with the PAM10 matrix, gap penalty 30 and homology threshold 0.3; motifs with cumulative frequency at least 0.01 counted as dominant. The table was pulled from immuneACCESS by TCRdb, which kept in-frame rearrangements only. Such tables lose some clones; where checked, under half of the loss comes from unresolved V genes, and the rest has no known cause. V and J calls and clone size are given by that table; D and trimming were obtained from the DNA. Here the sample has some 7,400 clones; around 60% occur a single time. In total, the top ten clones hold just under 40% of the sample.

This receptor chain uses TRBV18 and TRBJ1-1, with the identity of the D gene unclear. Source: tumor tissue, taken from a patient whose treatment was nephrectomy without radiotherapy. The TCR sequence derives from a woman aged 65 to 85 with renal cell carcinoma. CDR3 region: CASSRTNPVGTEAFF. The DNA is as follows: TGTGCCAGCTCACGAACAAATCCGGTGGGCACTGAAGCTTTCTTT.